These 21 T cell receptor beta chains came from one sample sequenced in a study of T cell repertoires in cytomegalovirus infection. Their cognate antigens are unknown. TCRdb re-called the reads through MiXCR, storing one row per CDR3 protein. The data show roughly 500,000 distinct CDR3 sequences, with about 33% seen just once and around a sixth held by the top ten. Sequences were derived from cultured PBMCs, sampled from culture after CMV antigen stimulation. The receptors were gathered from a human donor in good health (CMV status not recorded). Some clones in this sample may be carry-over from other donors' samples.

V usage is TRBV10-3 and J usage is TRBJ1-1, with D hard to call. The CDR3 is 15 amino acids. The ends were cut back, 3 bases at V and 5 bases at J, with 16 bases in the middle. CDR1 and CDR2 (germline): ENHRY, SYGVKD. CDR3 in DNA: TGTGCCATCAGTGAAGCTCCTTCTAGGGAGACTGAAGCTTTCTTT. It is translated as CAISEAPSRETEAFF.

The rearrangement joins TRBV20-1 to TRBJ2-7; D remains unclear. Trimming shortened V by 6 bases and J by 0 bases, and 15 bases separated the two germline ends. The CDR3 has 14 residues. Germline V gene lookup returns CDR1 DFQATT and CDR2 SNEGSKA (reference sequence). As DNA, the CDR3 is TGCAGTGCATTAGCAGGACCTAGCTCCTACGAGCAGTACGTC. Protein: CSALAGPSSYEQYV.

This clonotype was seen once. Its ends do not fully match the called genes, so a read error is possible. V and J are TRBV7-3 and TRBJ2-1; tentative D call: TRBD2 (5 bases). CDR1 and CDR2 from the germline V gene are SGHTA and FQGTGA. CDR3 length equals 14 residues. DNA of the CDR3: TGTGCCAGCAGCTTCGGCGGGCCATACAATGAGCAGTCCTTC. It yields the protein CASSFGGPYNEQSF.

A few counts support this clonotype. The chain joins TRBV6-6 to TRBJ2-7; 8 positions match TRBD1. This CDR3 spans 14 amino acids. The J segment lost 3 bases and the V segment lost 5 bases, leaving 6 bases of the junction unmatched. CDR1 is MNHNY, CDR2 SVGAGI, per germline (reference sequence). The CDR3 DNA reads as TGTGCCAGCAGTCCTGGACAGGGCAACTACGAGCAGTACGTC. Amino acids: CASSPGQGNYEQYV.

The chain couples TRBV28 to TRBJ1-1; the D gene is possibly TRBD1 (5 bases). Germline lookup yields CDR1 MDHEN and CDR2 SYDVKM. Trimming removed 7 bases from V and 7 bases from J, with 22 bases in between. CDR3 length: 15 amino acids. The CDR3 region is CASTPGHSYNVEAFF. The CDR3 nucleotides are TGTGCCAGCACACCCGGACACTCCTACAACGTTGAAGCTTTCTTT.

The chain has TRBV19 and TRBJ2-1; 8 bases align to TRBD2. Germline V gives CDR1 LNHDA, CDR2 SQIVND (reference sequence). This CDR3 is built from 15 residues. The junction had 9 bases not matched to a gene; V was cut back by 7 bases and J by 4 bases. Here the CDR3 reads CASNAAGGQYNEQFF. The CDR3 DNA sequence: TGTGCCAGTAACGCGGCGGGAGGCCAGTACAATGAGCAGTTCTTC.

V gene TRBV7-2 combines with J gene TRBJ2-1; no clear D. Between the trimmed V and J ends, which lost 5 bases and 7 bases, there was a span of 9 bases. CDR3 length equals 12 residues. Germline V gives CDR1 SGHTA, CDR2 FQGNSA. CDR3 region: CASSDAGNEQFF. The CDR3, as DNA: TGTGCCAGCAGCGACGCCGGGAATGAGCAGTTCTTC.

V usage is TRBV7-2 and J usage is TRBJ2-1, with a tentative D call TRBD1 (5 bases). V gave up 1 base and J gave up 0 bases, with 7 bases separating them. Germline CDR1 is SGHTA and CDR2 is FQGNSA. CDR3 size: 15 residues. CDR3 amino acids: CASSLEGRSYNEQFF. The CDR3 DNA follows: TGTGCCAGCAGCTTAGAGGGGCGCTCCTACAATGAGCAGTTCTTC.

In this sample, this clonotype turned up a few times. The chain carries TRBV7-9 and TRBJ1-1; 7 positions agree with TRBD1. Germline loops: CDR1 SEHNR, CDR2 FQNEAQ (reference sequence). The trim removed 4 bases at V and 7 bases at J, leaving 12 bases unmatched. The CDR3 loop spans 15 amino acids. CDR3 amino acids: CASSSPDRDEGEAFF. CDR3 bases: TGTGCCAGCAGCTCCCCAGACAGGGACGAGGGTGAAGCTTTCTTT.

The V gene is TRBV6-1, the J gene TRBJ1-4, with a weak D call TRBD1 (5 bases). The CDR3 length is 15 residues. V lost 4 bases and J 7 bases, leaving 16 bases between the germline ends. The V gene's germline CDR1 is MNHNS and CDR2 SASEGT. In DNA form, the CDR3 reads TGTGCCAGCAGTGCAGGGACGGCGGCGTCTGAAAAACTGTTTTTT. The encoded protein is CASSAGTAASEKLFF.

This sequence joins TRBV7-8 and TRBJ1-3; D gene uncertain. The CDR3 runs to 16 residues. The V gene's germline CDR1 is SGHVS and CDR2 FQNEAQ. Trimming left V 4 bases short and J 4 bases short, with 17 bases between. The CDR3 coding sequence is TGTGCCAGCAGCTACTCCGACTCGAAAGGGGGAAACACCATATATTTT. Translation gives CASSYSDSKGGNTIYF.

Only a few counts were recorded for this clonotype. The CDR3 bases are TGTGCCAGCAGCCCAGGAGGGGTTCAGTACTTC. This sequence encodes CASSPGGVQYF. The rearrangement joins TRBV12-3 or TRBV12-4 to TRBJ2-4; D might be TRBD2 (6 bases). Between the trimmed V and J ends, which lost 6 bases and 11 bases, there was a span of 11 bases. The CDR3 covers 11 residues.

A few counts support this clonotype. CDR3 region: CASTPDRGLPLHF. The CDR3 DNA reads as TGTGCCAGCACCCCAGACAGGGGGCTGCCCCTCCACTTT. The rearrangement joins TRBV12-3 or TRBV12-4 to TRBJ1-6; 10 bases map to TRBD1. The V and J ends lost 7 bases and 13 bases, in that order; junction bases with no gene match: 7. This CDR3 comprises 13 residues.

This chain uses TRBV7-2 with TRBJ2-3; D call uncertain. There are 14 residues in the CDR3. Germline lookup yields CDR1 SGHTA and CDR2 FQGNSA. The germline V and J ends were trimmed by 7 bases and 1 base, with 12 bases remaining between them. The CDR3 nucleotides read TGTGCCAGCACCCTTACGTTAGGCACAGATACGCAGTATTTT. Translated: CASTLTLGTDTQYF. Variable domain in full (rest from reference TRBV7-2 and TRBJ2-3): GAGVSQSPSNKVTEKGKDVELRCDPISGHTALYWYRQSLGQGLEFLIYFQGNSAPDKSGLPSDRFSAERTGGSVSTLTIQRTQQEDSAVYLCASTLTLGTDTQYFGPGTRLTVL.

This clonotype showed up just a few times. The chain has TRBV12-3 or TRBV12-4 and TRBJ2-3; either TRBD1 or TRBD2 may fit D (6 bases each). Trimming took off 1 base at V and 4 bases at J, with 15 bases between the two ends. The CDR3 runs to 16 residues. Here the CDR3 reads CASSLVWAGQADTQYF. The CDR3 DNA sequence: TGTGCCAGCAGTTTAGTCTGGGCGGGACAAGCAGATACGCAGTATTTT.

V is TRBV19 and J is TRBJ2-3; D unresolved. CDR1 and CDR2 (germline): LNHDA, SQIVND (reference sequence). There are 15 residues in the CDR3. V lost 3 bases to trimming and J lost 0 bases, with 10 bases between them. This CDR3 is CASSIREASTDTQYF. The CDR3 nucleotides are TGTGCCAGTAGTATCCGAGAGGCAAGCACAGATACGCAGTATTTT.

About this clonotype: A read error may account for a junction end that differs from germline. The chain couples TRBV12-3 or TRBV12-4 to TRBJ1-2; the match to TRBD1 covers 8 bases. This CDR3 contains 14 residues. For the CDR3, the DNA is TGTGCCAGCAGTTTAGGAGAGGCCCGGGACAGGTTAATCTTC. It encodes CASSLGEARDRLIF.

This clonotype has only a few counts. Here the CDR3 reads CASSRDRSWVNTEAFF. CDR3 nucleotide sequence: TGTGCCAGCAGTCGAGACAGGTCTTGGGTGAACACTGAAGCTTTCTTT. The J gene is TRBJ1-1, the V gene TRBV12-3 or TRBV12-4; D possibly corresponds to TRBD1 (6 bases). V was shortened by 5 bases and J by 0 bases, with 16 bases between the two germline ends. The CDR3 is 16 amino acids.

The gene calls are TRBV5-4 and TRBJ2-2; 8 nucleotides match TRBD1. The CDR3 is 15 residues long. Losses at the gene ends were 6 bases for V and 5 bases for J; bases not matched to a gene: 9. The germline V gene has CDR1 SGHNT and CDR2 YYREEE (reference sequence). The CDR3 here is CASNGQGPRTGELFF. CDR3 nucleotides: TGTGCCAGCAACGGACAGGGTCCCCGTACCGGGGAGCTGTTTTTT.

This clonotype was found a few times. The V gene is TRBV4-1, the J gene TRBJ2-5; 7 nucleotides agree with TRBD2. Germline assignment: CDR1 MGHRA and CDR2 YSYEKL. This CDR3 region has 14 residues. V was clipped by 1 base and J by 5 bases; unmatched bases: 4. The CDR3 is CASSQVNGRETQYF. The DNA for the CDR3 is TGCGCCAGCAGCCAAGTCAACGGGAGGGAGACCCAGTACTTC.

The gene calls are TRBV7-2 and TRBJ1-4; a possible D gene is TRBD1 (6 bases). Trimming removed 0 bases at V and 7 bases at J, with 12 bases between. The CDR3 runs 15 residues. Germline V gene sequence: CDR1 SGHTA, CDR2 FQGNSA. CDR3 amino acids: CASSLAGALGEKLFF. CDR3 DNA: TGTGCCAGCAGCTTAGCGGGGGCGTTAGGTGAAAAACTGTTTTTT. Complete variable domain (other parts from reference TRBV7-2 and TRBJ1-4): GAGVSQSPSNKVTEKGKDVELRCDPISGHTALYWYRQSLGQGLEFLIYFQGNSAPDKSGLPSDRFSAERTGGSVSTLTIQRTQQEDSAVYLCASSLAGALGEKLFFGSGTQLSVL.